This TCR beta chain comes out of a study of T cells after yellow fever vaccination. Study information: The fractions with low cell numbers were processed using SMART-Seq v4 Ultra Low Input.

The CDR3 runs to 14 residues. From germline, CDR1 is SGHDT and CDR2 YYEEEE. Trimming removed 4 bases from V and 7 bases from J, with 18 bases in between. This clonotype was seen ten or more times. Its antigen is not identified. Study outcomes and limitations: FACS-sorted repertoires might harbor abundant contaminating clonotypes from the bulk population.

Making TCR cDNA involved 5'RACE template switching, which added UMIs and a universal primer site. Via MiXCR, TCRdb re-called the 5' RACE reads, giving one row per CDR3 protein. Among around 100,000 distinct CDR3 sequences listed, 7.5% to 9.5% were seen once. Sequenced material: CD8+ T cells sorted from PBMCs, taken 45 days after the yellow fever booster vaccination. This sequence was found in a man younger than 45 who received the YFV17D yellow fever vaccine. The rearrangement links TRBV5-6 to TRBJ2-7, with D possibly TRBD2 on 5 matching bases. The CDR3 DNA follows: TGTGCCAGCAGCCCTAAGGGCGGGTTGAATGAGCAGTACTTC. Residues: CASSPKGGLNEQYF.